These T cell receptor beta chains were read from a single sample in a study of response to subunit inactivated influenza vaccine. TCRdb reprocessed the RT-PCR reads via MiXCR and lists one record per CDR3 protein. The table has about 530,000 distinct CDR3 sequences, 10% to 15% seen once; the top ten hold over 10%. The sample consisted of PBMCs from blood, taken about 40 days after vaccination. The receptors originated from a man in his fifties who received an inactivated influenza vaccine. CDR3s include the opening cysteine and the closing phenylalanine or tryptophan. The D gene is left open where the match is weak.

V	D	J	length	CDR3
TRBV3-1	TRBD2	TRBJ2-1	15	CASSQEGLAYNEQFF
TRBV6-5	.	TRBJ1-6	14	CASSYSRENSPLHF
TRBV5-1	.	TRBJ2-3	15	CASSLEAERLNTQYF
TRBV12-3/TRBV12-4	TRBD2	TRBJ2-7	14	CASRGLAGGGEQYF
TRBV10-1	TRBD1	TRBJ2-5	14	CASSEDRGQETQYF
TRBV11-2	.	TRBJ2-7	13	CASSGRVHYEQYF
TRBV20-1	.	TRBJ2-5	11	CSARRGETQYF
TRBV20-1	TRBD2	TRBJ2-3	16	CSARAGLAGFADTQYF
TRBV7-2	.	TRBJ2-3	17	CASSLLRAPTSTDTQYF
TRBV5-1	TRBD1	TRBJ2-7	16	CASSLGTGPRIYEQYF
TRBV7-9	.	TRBJ2-4	16	CASSPAALHSRDIQYF
TRBV3-1	TRBD2	TRBJ2-1	15	CASTPTGTKNNEQFF
TRBV20-1	.	TRBJ1-5	13	CSALGQFNQPQHF
TRBV30	TRBD1	TRBJ1-5	13	CAWSRQGNQPQHF
TRBV20-1	TRBD2	TRBJ2-3	16	CSARDWTSGSADTQYF